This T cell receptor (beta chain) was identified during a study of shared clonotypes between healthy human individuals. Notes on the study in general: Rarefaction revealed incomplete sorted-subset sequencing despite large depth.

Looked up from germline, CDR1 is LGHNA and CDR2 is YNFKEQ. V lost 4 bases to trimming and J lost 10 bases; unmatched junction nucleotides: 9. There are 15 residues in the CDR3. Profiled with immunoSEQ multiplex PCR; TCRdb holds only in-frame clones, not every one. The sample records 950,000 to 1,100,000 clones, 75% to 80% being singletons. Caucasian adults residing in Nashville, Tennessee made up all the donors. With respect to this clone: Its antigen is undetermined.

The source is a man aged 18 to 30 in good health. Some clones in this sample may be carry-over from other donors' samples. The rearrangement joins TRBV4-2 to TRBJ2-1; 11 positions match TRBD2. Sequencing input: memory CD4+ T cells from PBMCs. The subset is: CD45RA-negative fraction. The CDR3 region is CASSRVLAGGEEQFF. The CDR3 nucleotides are TGTGCCAGCAGCCGCGTTCTAGCGGGAGGCGAGGAGCAGTTCTTC.